This T cell receptor beta chain was captured in a study of lymphopenia after photon versus proton radiotherapy. Findings of the study overall: A bigger post-nadir fall in TCR diversity correlated inversely with survival time in deceased patients. Proton therapy kept repertoires fairly stable, unlike photons, which gained effector/memory cells.

The CDR3 runs to 17 residues. V lost 0 bases, J lost 4 bases, and 18 bases lay in between. From germline, CDR1 is LGHNA and CDR2 YNFKEQ. Data came from immunoSEQ multiplex PCR; TCRdb stores just in-frame clones and leaves some out. Here the sample spans about 35,000 clones, roughly 90% being singletons. On this clone itself: Its antigen is undetermined.

The sample consisted of peripheral blood, taken from a patient treated with photon-based radiotherapy. The genes are TRBV4-2 and TRBJ1-2; D may be TRBD1 (6 bases). This TCR derives from a man in his sixties with cholangiocarcinoma. The DNA for the CDR3 is TGTGCCAGCAGCCAAGACAGCAGGGGAAATGCTCTCTATGGCTACACCTTC. Translation: CASSQDSRGNALYGYTF.